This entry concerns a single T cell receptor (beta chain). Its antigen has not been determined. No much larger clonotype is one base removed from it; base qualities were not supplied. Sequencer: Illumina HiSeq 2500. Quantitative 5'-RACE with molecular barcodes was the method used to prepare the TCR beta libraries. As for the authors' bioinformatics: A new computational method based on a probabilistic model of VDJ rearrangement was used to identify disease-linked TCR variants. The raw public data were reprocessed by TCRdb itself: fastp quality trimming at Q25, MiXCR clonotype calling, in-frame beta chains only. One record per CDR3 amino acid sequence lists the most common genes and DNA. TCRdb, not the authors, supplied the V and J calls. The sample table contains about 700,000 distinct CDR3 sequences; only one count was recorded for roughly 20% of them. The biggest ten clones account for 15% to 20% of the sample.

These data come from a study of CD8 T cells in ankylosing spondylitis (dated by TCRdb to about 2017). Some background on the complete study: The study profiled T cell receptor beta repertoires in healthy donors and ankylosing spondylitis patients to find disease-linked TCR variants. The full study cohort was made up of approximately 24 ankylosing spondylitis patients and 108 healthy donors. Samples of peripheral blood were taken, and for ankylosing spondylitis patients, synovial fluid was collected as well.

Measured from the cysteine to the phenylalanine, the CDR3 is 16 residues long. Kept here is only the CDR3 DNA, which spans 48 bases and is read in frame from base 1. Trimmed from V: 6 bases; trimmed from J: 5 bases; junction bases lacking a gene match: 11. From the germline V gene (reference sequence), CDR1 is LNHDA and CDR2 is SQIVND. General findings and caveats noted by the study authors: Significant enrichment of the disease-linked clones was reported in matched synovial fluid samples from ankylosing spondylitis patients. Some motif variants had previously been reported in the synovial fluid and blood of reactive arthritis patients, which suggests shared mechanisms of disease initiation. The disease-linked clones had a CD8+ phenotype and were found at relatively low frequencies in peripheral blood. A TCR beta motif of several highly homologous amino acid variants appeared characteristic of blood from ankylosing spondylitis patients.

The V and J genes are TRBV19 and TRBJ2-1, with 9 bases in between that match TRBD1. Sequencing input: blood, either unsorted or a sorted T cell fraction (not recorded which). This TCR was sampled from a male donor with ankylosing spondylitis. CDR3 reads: CASSQTGTGFNNEQFF. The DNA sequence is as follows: TGTGCCAGTAGCCAAACCGGGACAGGGTTCAACAATGAGCAGTTCTTC.